Shown below are 28 T cell receptor beta chains from a single sample sequenced in a study of T cells after yellow fever vaccination. TCRdb re-called the 5' RACE reads through MiXCR, storing one row per CDR3 protein. The sample lists about 320,000 distinct CDR3 sequences; 3.5% to 4.5% were seen once. The sequencing here drew on PBMCs, taken 15 days after the yellow fever booster vaccination. The source is a man between 18 and 35 years old who received the YFV17D yellow fever vaccine.

Many counts were recorded for this clonotype. The gene calls are TRBV12-3 or TRBV12-4 and TRBJ1-2; D is undetermined. The CDR3 is 13 residues long. The V gene lost 6 bases and the J gene lost 4 bases, with 12 bases spanning the gap. CDR3 region: CASSENDAYGYTF. In nucleotides, the CDR3 is TGTGCCAGCAGCGAAAACGACGCCTATGGCTACACCTTC.

This clonotype was detected ten times or more. The conserved phenylalanine or tryptophan normally closing the CDR3 is absent here, so this likely arose from a read error. The DNA is omitted, as the CDR3 cannot be located on it reliably, and the CDR3 follows TCRdb's listing. The chain recombines TRBV29-1 with TRBJ1-2. Germline lookup yields CDR1 SQVTM and CDR2 ANQGSEA. 10 amino acids form the CDR3, both terminal residues included. The CDR3 loop is CSVDSRDFLS.

The gene calls are TRBV12-3 or TRBV12-4 and TRBJ2-1, with a weak D call TRBD2 (6 bases). The CDR3 has 14 amino acids. Trimming removed 3 bases from V and 2 bases from J, with 8 bases in between. The DNA for the CDR3 is TGTGCCAGCAGTTTCTCGGGGGCCTACAATGAGCAGTTCTTC. Its protein is CASSFSGAYNEQFF.

This clonotype turned up a few times. The chain carries TRBV19 and TRBJ2-5, with D uncertain. Germline assignment: CDR1 LNHDA and CDR2 SQIVND (reference sequence). The CDR3 sequence is 13 residues long. The V gene lost 1 base and the J gene lost 5 bases, with 8 bases spanning the gap. The CDR3 sequence: CASSIGWSETQYF. CDR3 coding DNA: TGTGCCAGTAGTATAGGGTGGAGCGAGACCCAGTACTTC. Using reference TRBV19 and TRBJ2-5 for the parts outside the CDR3, the full variable domain is DGGITQSPKYLFRKEGQNVTLSCEQNLNHDAMYWYRQDPGQGLRLIYYSQIVNDFQKGDIAEGYSVSREKKESFPLTVTSAQKNPTAFYLCASSIGWSETQYFGPGTRLLVL.

This clonotype was observed many times. This chain links TRBV7-8 with TRBJ2-1; 9 bases line up with TRBD2. Unmatched junction bases numbered 11, after V lost 5 bases and J lost 6 bases. Looked up from germline, CDR1 is SGHVS and CDR2 is FQNEAQ. The CDR3 covers 16 residues. The CDR3 spells CASSDYWTSDSNEQFF. In DNA, the CDR3 is TGTGCCAGCAGCGACTACTGGACTAGCGATTCCAATGAGCAGTTCTTC.

This clonotype showed up just a few times. V and J are TRBV20-1 and TRBJ2-5, with 7 nucleotides matching TRBD2. This CDR3 is built from 12 residues. J lost 5 bases, V lost 5 bases, and 5 bases had no gene match. Germline loops: CDR1 DFQATT, CDR2 SNEGSKA (reference sequence). The CDR3 region has the DNA TGCAGTGCTGCCCTGGGGGGGGAGACCCAGTACTTC. Amino acid sequence: CSAALGGETQYF.

In its sample, this clonotype was seen many times. The chain recombines TRBV12-3 or TRBV12-4 with TRBJ2-3; no reliable D call. Trimming pared 3 bases from V and 1 base from J, leaving 8 bases between. This CDR3 comprises 14 residues. CDR3 loop: CASSFASRTDTQYF. CDR3 DNA sequence: TGTGCCAGCAGTTTCGCCAGCCGCACAGATACGCAGTATTTT.

This chain uses TRBV28 with TRBJ1-1; tentative D call: TRBD1 (5 bases). Between the trimmed V and J ends, which lost 8 bases and 2 bases, there was a span of 12 bases. There are 13 residues in the CDR3. CDR1 MDHEN and CDR2 SYDVKM come from the germline V gene. The CDR3 DNA reads as TGTGCCAGCGCGGGGGGGGTTAACACTGAAGCTTTCTTT. This gives the protein CASAGGVNTEAFF.

There are a few counts of this clonotype. CDR3 DNA sequence: TGTGCCAGCAGCTTAGGCCCTGGGACAGGGAGAACCAACGTCCTGACTTTC. As protein: CASSLGPGTGRTNVLTF. The rearrangement uses TRBV11-2 and TRBJ2-6, with 9 bases aligning to TRBD1. CDR1 SGHAT and CDR2 FQNNGV come from the germline V gene. The CDR3 covers 17 residues. V trimming: 1 base; J trimming: 8 bases; junction bases outside the gene matches: 9.

The chain carries TRBV5-4 and TRBJ2-7, with D possibly matching TRBD1 (6 bases). Per germline, CDR1 SGHNT and CDR2 YYREEE (reference sequence). V was cut by 3 bases and J by 5 bases, with 12 bases left in between. This CDR3 is 13 amino acids long. CDR3 in amino acids: CASSSGVENEQYV. In DNA form, the CDR3 reads TGTGCCAGCAGCTCAGGGGTGGAGAACGAGCAGTACGTC.

The sample holds many counts of this clonotype. The chain joins TRBV5-1 to TRBJ2-3; a possible D gene is TRBD2 (5 bases). Germline V gene sequence: CDR1 SGHRS, CDR2 YFSETQ. This CDR3 spans 15 amino acids. Trimming took off 7 bases at V and 4 bases at J, with 19 bases between the two ends. The CDR3 sequence is CASAPPGSRADTQYF. CDR3 sequence (DNA): TGCGCCAGCGCCCCGCCTGGGAGTCGGGCAGATACGCAGTATTTT.

There are many counts of this clonotype. The V gene is TRBV29-1, the J gene TRBJ2-3, with D perhaps matching TRBD2 (5 bases). There are 13 residues in the CDR3. V was trimmed by 8 bases and J by 6 bases, leaving 18 bases between them. Germline V gives CDR1 SQVTM, CDR2 ANQGSEA. In DNA, the CDR3 is TGCAGCTACATCCTTGCGGGCTACGATACGCAGTATTTT. As protein: CSYILAGYDTQYF.

This clonotype was counted only a few times. The gene calls are TRBV7-6 and TRBJ1-5; no reliable D call. Germline V gene sequence: CDR1 SGHVS, CDR2 FNYEAQ. The ends were cut back, 6 bases at V and 7 bases at J, with 16 bases in the middle. This CDR3 contains 14 residues. The CDR3 nucleotides read TGTGCCAGCAGTCGTGGTGGGGAGGGACAGCCCCAGCATTTT. Translating gives CASSRGGEGQPQHF.

This clonotype was detected a few times. This chain joins TRBV5-1 and TRBJ2-5; D possibly uses TRBD1 or TRBD2 (6 bases each). The CDR3 has 15 amino acids. Germline lookup yields CDR1 SGHRS and CDR2 YFSETQ. The V and J ends lost 1 base and 3 bases respectively, with 13 bases between them. CDR3 nucleotide sequence: TGCGCCAGCAGCTTGATGGTGGGGGGCGAAGAGACCCAGTACTTC. Amino acids: CASSLMVGGEETQYF.

The V and J genes are TRBV28 and TRBJ2-1; 7 nucleotides agree with TRBD2. CDR3 length: 14 residues. The J segment lost 4 bases and the V segment lost 4 bases, leaving 4 bases of the junction unmatched. In germline, CDR1 is MDHEN, CDR2 SYDVKM. This CDR3 is CASSSRGSYNEQFF. CDR3 sequence (DNA): TGTGCCAGCAGTTCGCGGGGGTCTTACAATGAGCAGTTCTTC.

The chain links TRBV4-3 to TRBJ2-3; TRBD2 might be the D (7 bases). CDR3 length: 14 residues. V lost 3 bases and J 4 bases, leaving 11 bases between the germline ends. The V gene's germline CDR1 is LGHNA and CDR2 YSLEER. The CDR3 nucleotides are TGCGCCAGCAGCCAGGAGGGGGGGGCAGATACGCAGTATTTT. Its protein product is CASSQEGGADTQYF.

The table lists this clonotype with a few counts. The genes are TRBV12-3 or TRBV12-4 and TRBJ2-3; no reliable D call. The V end lost 3 bases, the J end lost 3 bases, and 10 bases lay between the germline ends. The length of the CDR3 is 14 residues. The CDR3: CASSLSIGTDTQYF. The CDR3, as DNA: TGTGCCAGCAGTTTGAGTATTGGGACAGATACGCAGTATTTT.

This clonotype was picked up many times. The chain uses TRBV5-5 and TRBJ1-4, with D unresolved. The length of the CDR3 is 16 residues. Looked up from germline, CDR1 is SGHKS and CDR2 is YYEKEE (reference sequence). With 6 bases removed from V and 0 bases from J, the gap between germline ends came to 15 bases. CDR3 protein: CASTRYGFATNEKLFF. CDR3 in DNA: TGTGCCAGCACCCGGTATGGATTTGCAACTAATGAAAAACTGTTTTTT.

In this sample, this clonotype turned up a few times. The gene calls are TRBV4-2 and TRBJ2-1; 7 nucleotides agree with TRBD1. Germline V gene sequence: CDR1 LGHNA, CDR2 YNFKEQ. Trimming cost V 2 bases and J 8 bases; bases outside gene matches: 3. This CDR3 region has 13 residues. The chain's CDR3 is CASSQRTGDEQFF. The CDR3 DNA reads as TGTGCCAGCAGCCAACGCACAGGGGATGAGCAGTTCTTC.

The rearrangement uses TRBV24-1 and TRBJ2-2; 7 positions agree with TRBD1. The CDR3 runs to 17 residues. The J segment lost 1 base and the V segment lost 7 bases, leaving 11 bases of the junction unmatched. Germline lookup yields CDR1 KGHDR and CDR2 SFDVKD. For the CDR3, the DNA is TGTGCCACCAGAAACCTGGCACGGACAGGGAACACCGGGGAGCTGTTTTTT. This codes for CATRNLARTGNTGELFF.

The chain carries TRBV18 and TRBJ2-1, with TRBD2 matching 11 bases. Germline CDR1 and CDR2: KGHSH and LQKENI. The trim removed 6 bases at V and 14 bases at J, leaving 9 bases unmatched. The CDR3 covers 13 residues. The CDR3 is CASSIIPGLAEFF. The CDR3, as DNA: TGTGCCAGCTCCATTATACCGGGACTAGCGGAGTTCTTC.

This clonotype was seen only a few times. The chain is built from TRBV4-3 and TRBJ1-3; weak D call: TRBD1 (5 bases). Trimming removed 0 bases at V and 2 bases at J, with 8 bases between. The germline gives CDR1 LGHNA, CDR2 YSLEER. This CDR3 is 15 amino acids long. CDR3 in DNA: TGCGCCAGCAGCCAAGAGTACAGGCCTGGAAACACCATATATTTT. Its protein product is CASSQEYRPGNTIYF.

This chain links TRBV20-1 with TRBJ2-7, with 11 nucleotides matching TRBD1. CDR3 length: 15 residues. Losses at the gene ends were 6 bases for V and 1 base for J; bases not matched to a gene: 8. The germline gives CDR1 DFQATT, CDR2 SNEGSKA (reference sequence). The DNA for the CDR3 is TGCAGTGCCCAGGGTGGGGACAGGGGGTCCTACGAGCAGTACTTC. It is translated as CSAQGGDRGSYEQYF.

This clonotype occurred a few times. The V gene is TRBV9, the J gene TRBJ1-2; D gene uncertain. The V gene lost 4 bases and the J gene lost 8 bases, with 15 bases spanning the gap. Germline CDR1 reads SGDLS; CDR2 reads YYNGEE. The CDR3 has 13 amino acids. CDR3: CASSPGNLEGYTF. The CDR3, as DNA: TGTGCCAGCAGCCCGGGCAACTTGGAGGGCTACACCTTC. Full variable domain (missing parts from reference TRBV9 and TRBJ1-2): DSGVTQTPKHLITATGQRVTLRCSPRSGDLSVYWYQQSLDQGLQFLIQYYNGEERAKGNILERFSAQQFPDLHSELNLSSLELGDSALYFCASSPGNLEGYTFGSGTRLTVV.

This clonotype was found many times. The chain couples TRBV12-3 or TRBV12-4 to TRBJ2-5, with D unresolved. Trimming cost V 4 bases and J 7 bases, with 19 bases left between them. The length of the CDR3 is 15 residues. The CDR3 reads CASSSPIHSEGTQYF. CDR3 nucleotide sequence: TGTGCCAGCAGTTCCCCTATACATTCCGAAGGGACCCAGTACTTC.

This clonotype has just a few counts. The V call is TRBV5-1, the J call TRBJ2-7, with D possibly matching TRBD1 (6 bases). Germline CDR1 SGHRS, CDR2 YFSETQ. The CDR3 has 14 amino acids. Trimming pared 2 bases from V and 3 bases from J, leaving 12 bases between. CDR3 region: CASSFTVQGYEQYF. CDR3 sequence (DNA): TGCGCCAGCAGCTTTACTGTACAGGGCTACGAGCAGTACTTC.

This clonotype was counted at least ten times. J is TRBJ2-1 and V is TRBV7-8, with 10 bases fitting TRBD1. Per germline, CDR1 SGHVS and CDR2 FQNEAQ. Germline trimming cut 5 bases from V and 9 bases from J; bases unmatched to any gene: 4. The CDR3 has 13 residues. The CDR3 is CASSLGQGSEQFF. DNA of the CDR3: TGTGCCAGCAGCCTGGGACAGGGGAGTGAGCAGTTCTTC.

Concerning this clonotype itself: A read error may be the cause here, since a much bigger clone is one base away. The V and J genes are TRBV3-1 and TRBJ1-3; D is ambiguous. Germline loops: CDR1 LGHDT, CDR2 YNNKEL (reference sequence). This CDR3 region has 15 residues. This CDR3 is CASSPLGSPGNTLYF. The CDR3 coding sequence is TGTGCCAGCAGCCCATTGGGCAGCCCTGGAAACACCTTATATTTT.